The 2 T cell receptor beta chains below were found in one sample sequenced in a study of OX40 agonist ivuxolimab in advanced cancers. TCRdb keeps only in-frame clones here, not all; method: immunoSEQ multiplex PCR. The top ten hold around 0.8% of the sample, which has nearly 60,000 clones, 80% to 90% seen once. The source was CD4+ or CD8+ T cells sorted from blood, collected in a trial of the OX40 agonist ivuxolimab. These receptor sequences come from an adult with an advanced solid tumor such as melanoma, head and neck, liver or kidney cancer.

The V gene is TRBV5-5, the J gene TRBJ2-1; D remains ambiguous. CDR3 length: 15 amino acids. With 0 bases removed from V and 0 bases from J, the gap between germline ends came to 7 bases. CDR1 and CDR2 from the germline V gene are SGHKS and YYEKEE (reference sequence). The DNA of the CDR3 is TGTGCCAGCAGCTTGGATTGGAGCTCCTACAATGAGCAGTTCTTC. Translation: CASSLDWSSYNEQFF.

This clone came up once. Relative to the germline gene, one junction end is altered; a read error may explain this. The chain has TRBV5-8 and TRBJ2-5; 11 bases are a match to TRBD2. This CDR3 region has 17 residues. Germline CDR1 and CDR2: SGHTS and YDEGEE. The CDR3 sequence: CAGSRGTSGLYQETQYF. The DNA for the CDR3 is TGTGCCGGCAGCAGGGGGACTAGCGGATTGTACCAAGAGACCCAGTACTTC. The full variable domain, with the rest looked up from reference TRBV5-8 and TRBJ2-5, is EAGVTQSPTHLIKTRGQQATLRCSPISGHTSVYWYQQALGLGLQFLLWYDEGEERNRGNFPPRFSGRQFPNYSSELNVNALELEDSALYLCAGSRGTSGLYQETQYFGPGTRLLVL.